This T cell receptor beta chain was observed in a study of technical replicates of blood from several donors. CDR3 length equals 14 residues. The germline gives CDR1 SGHNT, CDR2 YYREEE (reference sequence). Trimming removed 3 bases at V and 8 bases at J, with 15 bases between. TCRdb's table, derived via immunoSEQ multiplex PCR, lists solely in-frame clones and lacks some. The top ten clones hold roughly 0.25% of a sample with 85,000 to 90,000 clones, around 90% of them seen once. This rearrangement joins TRBV5-4 to TRBJ1-3, with unresolved D. Sequencing was performed on T cells isolated from PBMCs. The clonotype originates from a human donor in good health. The DNA of the CDR3 is TGTGCCAGCAGCTCTTTTGGGGAGATAGACACCATATATTTT. Translation: CASSSFGEIDTIYF.